This is a list of T cell receptor beta chains from one sample in a study of CD8+CD57+ T cells in acquired aplastic anemia. TCRdb ran MiXCR on the reads and lists one entry per CDR3 protein. The sample gives tens of thousands of distinct CDR3 sequences, 70% of which show up once; roughly 80% is in the top ten. Material: sorted CD4+, CD8+, or CD8+CD57+ T cells (not recorded which) from PBMCs. The receptor set was obtained from a human donor with aplastic anemia. CDR3s include the opening cysteine and the closing phenylalanine or tryptophan. The D gene is left open where the match is weak. Some rows mark clone size as missing; the rest say once, few, many or name a class of expanded clone.

TRBJ2-2 TRBV2 . . CASSEFFANTGELFF TGTGCCAGCAGTGAATTTTTTGCGAACACCGGGGAGCTGTTTTTT
TRBJ2-1 TRBV20-1 few . CSVSRALYNERFF TGCAGTGTGTCCAGGGCTCTCTACAATGAGCGGTTCTTC
TRBJ2-3 TRBV29-1 . . CSVNELSTDTQYF TGCAGCGTTAACGAGCTTAGCACAGATACGCAGTATTTT
TRBJ1-2 TRBV29-1 . TRBD1 CSVEEAGTGSYGYTF TGCAGCGTTGAAGAGGCCGGGACAGGGTCCTATGGCTACACCTTC
TRBJ1-6 TRBV11-2 . TRBD1 CASSITGGLYNSPLHF TGTGCCAGCAGCATCACAGGGGGCCTCTATAATTCACCCCTCCACTTT
TRBJ2-7 TRBV20-1 . . CSAKGEAAYEQYF TGCAGTGCTAAGGGGGAGGCCGCCTACGAGCAGTACTTC
TRBJ2-5 TRBV7-9 . . CASSSVSAGQFVTQYF TGTGCCAGCAGCTCCGTTTCGGCGGGCCAGTTCGTGACCCAGTACTTC
TRBJ2-7 TRBV7-9 few . CASSLGGGQYF TGTGCCAGCAGCTTGGGGGGCGGGCAGTACTTC
TRBJ1-1 TRBV9 many . CASSPRDTEAFF TGTGCCAGCAGCCCCCGTGACACTGAAGCTTTCTTT
TRBJ1-2 TRBV24-1 few TRBD1 CATSESGTGVYGYTF TGTGCCACCAGTGAGTCCGGGACAGGGGTCTATGGCTACACCTTC
TRBJ1-2 TRBV25-1 . . CASSEGGGLLYGYTF TGTGCCAGCAGTGAAGGGGGAGGACTACTCTATGGCTACACCTTC
TRBJ1-1 TRBV20-1 . . CSASGNMNTEAFF TGCAGTGCTAGCGGCAACATGAACACTGAAGCTTTCTTT
TRBJ1-1 TRBV7-9 few TRBD1 CASSLTTGGEAFF TGTGCCAGCAGCCTAACGACAGGGGGTGAAGCTTTCTTT
TRBJ1-5 TRBV10-3 . TRBD1 CAISDRGLQPQHF TGTGCCATCAGCGACAGGGGGCTACAGCCCCAGCATTTT
TRBJ2-7 TRBV7-2 few . CASSLADYEQYF TGTGCCAGCAGCTTGGCGGACTACGAGCAGTACTTC
TRBJ2-1 TRBV28 . . CASSLRAMGAYNEQFF TGTGCCAGCAGTTTAAGGGCGATGGGCGCCTACAATGAGCAGTTCTTC
TRBJ2-5 TRBV13 . . CASRGVAVETQYF TGTGCCAGCAGGGGGGTCGCGGTGGAGACCCAGTACTTC
TRBJ2-6 TRBV24-1 . . CATSAPSGANVLTF TGTGCCACCAGTGCACCCTCTGGGGCCAACGTCCTGACTTTC
TRBJ2-3 TRBV10-3 . . CAIGGLTDTQYF TGTGCCATTGGGGGGTTAACAGATACGCAGTATTTT
TRBJ2-5 TRBV27 . . CASSLSAGFRAEETQYF TGTGCCAGCAGTTTATCGGCAGGCTTCAGGGCAGAAGAGACCCAGTACTTC
TRBJ1-1 TRBV19 . . CASSRVTGRNTEAFF TGTGCCAGTAGTAGAGTAACGGGACGAAACACTGAAGCTTTCTTT
TRBJ1-6 TRBV20-1 few TRBD1 CSADRDRGNSPLHF TGCAGTGCTGACCGGGACAGGGGAAATTCACCCCTCCACTTT
TRBJ2-7 TRBV6-1 few . CASSEAPYEQYF TGTGCCAGCAGTGAGGCACCTTACGAGCAGTACTTC
TRBJ1-2 TRBV7-9 . . CASSFEGVTYGYTF TGTGCCAGCAGCTTTGAAGGGGTAACCTATGGCTACACCTTC
TRBJ1-4 TRBV20-1 . . CSARDPRQGVNEKLFF TGCAGTGCTAGAGATCCCCGGCAGGGCGTTAATGAAAAACTGTTTTTT
TRBJ2-7 TRBV24-1 . . CATSAGRDGYEQYF TGTGCCACCAGTGCTGGGCGGGATGGGTACGAGCAGTACTTC
TRBJ2-1 TRBV6-1 few TRBD2 CASGLAVESYNEQFF TGTGCCAGCGGACTAGCGGTAGAGTCCTACAATGAGCAGTTCTTC
TRBJ2-7 TRBV2 . TRBD2 CASRLGRASSYEQYF TGTGCCAGCAGGCTGGGGAGGGCCTCGTCCTACGAGCAGTACTTC
TRBJ1-2 TRBV10-2 once . CASSESGRGLHGYTF TGCGCCAGCAGTGAGTCCGGCAGGGGCCTGCATGGCTACACCTTC
TRBJ2-1 TRBV7-4 . . CASSPQGYQQFF TGTGCCAGCAGCCCACAGGGTTATCAGCAGTTCTTC
TRBJ1-5 TRBV19 . TRBD1 CASSWQGVGNQPQHF TGTGCCAGTAGTTGGCAGGGGGTAGGCAATCAGCCCCAGCATTTT
TRBJ2-7 TRBV20-1 . . CSARHPRTNRGSYEQYF TGCAGTGCTAGACACCCTAGGACGAACCGGGGCTCCTACGAGCAGTACTTC
TRBJ1-1 TRBV29-1 . . CSEGTGMNTEAFF TGCAGCGAAGGGACGGGGATGAACACTGAAGCTTTCTTT
TRBJ1-6 TRBV27 few . CASSATVYNSPLHF TGTGCCAGCAGTGCGACCGTTTATAATTCACCCCTCCACTTT
TRBJ2-7 TRBV7-9 . . CASSPTGPYEQYF TGTGCCAGCAGCCCCACCGGCCCCTACGAGCAGTACTTC
TRBJ1-5 TRBV19 . . CASSDEGFSNQPQHF TGTGCCAGTAGTGACGAGGGCTTTAGCAATCAGCCCCAGCATTTT
TRBJ2-7 TRBV12-3/TRBV12-4 . . CASRDYEQYF TGTGCCAGCAGAGACTACGAGCAGTACTTC
TRBJ2-7 TRBV29-1 . TRBD1 CSVETSGQRSDEQYF TGCAGCGTTGAGACTTCGGGACAGCGCTCGGACGAGCAGTACTTC